This TCR beta chain came from a study of blood T cell repertoires in COVID-19. CDR1 is LGHDT, CDR2 YNNKEL, per germline (reference sequence). The CDR3 has 18 amino acids. V trimming: 1 base; J trimming: 3 bases; junction bases outside the gene matches: 10. Clones were read by immunoSEQ multiplex PCR, and TCRdb kept only the in-frame ones, dropping some. The sample records 61,000 or so clones, around 88% being singletons. The source is a woman of 80 years or more with active COVID-19. Sequences were obtained from peripheral blood. This chain connects TRBV3-1 (or the pseudogene TRBV3-2) to TRBJ2-5; 11 positions agree with TRBD2. The CDR3 here is CASSQVLAGGPGEETQYF. For the CDR3, the DNA is TGTGCCAGCAGCCAAGTGCTAGCGGGGGGCCCGGGTGAAGAGACCCAGTACTTC.